Sequencing of this TCR beta chain was carried out in a study of blood T cell repertoires in COVID-19. Per the study methods: Estimation of nucleated cell counts was performed using reference gene primer amplification. The method was immunoSEQ multiplex PCR; TCRdb's version includes in-frame clones alone and lacks a portion of them. Clonal size and the V and J genes are those of that table, whereas D and trimming came from the DNA. In the table there are 260,000 or so clones, around 81% of which are singletons. Followed over time, Seattle patients had been enrolled while infection was active. Germline assignment: CDR1 SGHRS and CDR2 YFSETQ. CDR3 length: 15 amino acids. Trimming left V 1 base short and J 1 base short, with 8 bases between. The table lists this clone with a few counts.

This chain joins TRBV5-1 and TRBJ2-2; the D is unclear. Input material: peripheral blood. This clonotype was obtained from an elderly woman with COVID-19, enrolled during active disease. The CDR3 DNA reads as TGCGCCAGCAGCTTGACTACCGAGAACACCGGGGAGCTGTTTTTT. Translated: CASSLTTENTGELFF.